Below are 2 T cell receptor beta chains sequenced from a single sample in a study of cytomegalovirus exposure and HLA in healthy donors. Use of 60 Vbeta and 13 Jbeta primers characterized the PCR. The repertoire was sequenced with immunoSEQ multiplex PCR; TCRdb's copy has only in-frame clones and lacks some. The table includes roughly 160,000 clones, about three quarters detected once. The sample taken for sequencing was PBMCs. Source of these receptors: a female donor in good health and CMV-seronegative.

This chain joins TRBV6-6 and TRBJ2-7; 8 bases line up with TRBD1. This CDR3 spans 14 amino acids. The junction had 5 bases not matched to a gene; V was cut back by 4 bases and J by 3 bases. Germline CDR1 MNHNY, CDR2 SVGAGI (reference sequence). DNA of the CDR3: TGTGCCAGCAGTTTTGGACAGGGTTTCTACGAGCAGTACTTC. Its protein product is CASSFGQGFYEQYF.

The gene calls are TRBV28 and TRBJ2-5, with a tentative D call TRBD1 (5 bases). Trimming left V 5 bases short and J 4 bases short, with 17 bases between. The CDR3 contains 15 residues. Germline CDR1 is MDHEN and CDR2 is SYDVKM. The CDR3 loop reads CASSNSGSSRETQYF. CDR3 coding DNA: TGTGCCAGCAGTAACTCAGGGTCTTCTAGAGAGACCCAGTACTTC. The complete variable domain, with remaining parts taken from reference TRBV28 and TRBJ2-5, reads DVKVTQSSRYLVKRTGEKVFLECVQDMDHENMFWYRQDPGLGLRLIYFSYDVKMKEKGDIPEGYSVSREKKERFSLILESASTNQTSMYLCASSNSGSSRETQYFGPGTRLLVL.